This entry lists 21 T cell receptor beta chains sequenced from one sample in a study of cytomegalovirus exposure and HLA in healthy donors (dated by TCRdb to about 2017). Library preparation was by the immunoSEQ multiplex PCR assay. For the multiplex PCR, a mixture combining 60 forward primers for TCR Vbeta segments and 13 reverse primers for TCR Jbeta segments was used. In TCRdb, the immuneACCESS table is reduced to in-frame sequences with V and J assigned. These tables do not hold every clone; where another copy was compared, an unresolved V gene accounts for under half, and the others remain unexplained. This sample is represented by about 25,000 clones; about four fifths of them were singletons. About 4.5% of the sample is in the top ten clones. The sample was PBMCs. The receptor source for this set is a male donor in good health and CMV-seronegative.

This clone came up once. CDR3 sequence: CASSLVGGTHDYEQYF. The DNA for the CDR3 is TGTGCCAGCAGCTTAGTAGGCGGGACTCACGACTACGAGCAGTACTTC. The genes are TRBV7-9 and TRBJ2-5; tentatively, D is TRBD2 (6 bases). The J call is in doubt because the DNA end fits TRBJ2-7 better. Germline V gene data show CDR1 as SEHNR and CDR2 as FQNEAQ (reference sequence). The CDR3 totals 16 residues.

V is TRBV7-2 and J is TRBJ1-2; D is possibly TRBD1 (6 bases). The CDR3 spans 13 residues. V was cut by 3 bases and J by 4 bases, with 9 bases left in between. Germline V gives CDR1 SGHTA, CDR2 FQGNSA. CDR3 DNA sequence: TGTGCCAGCAGCTTCGGGACAACCTATGGCTACACCTTC. Its translation is CASSFGTTYGYTF. Complete variable domain (other parts from reference TRBV7-2 and TRBJ1-2): GAGVSQSPSNKVTEKGKDVELRCDPISGHTALYWYRQSLGQGLEFLIYFQGNSAPDKSGLPSDRFSAERTGGSVSTLTIQRTQQEDSAVYLCASSFGTTYGYTFGSGTRLTVV.

V usage is TRBV11-3 and J usage is TRBJ1-6; a possible D gene is TRBD1 (6 bases). The CDR3 is 13 amino acids. Germline CDR1 SGHNT, CDR2 YENEEA. Trimming stripped 1 base from V and 11 bases from J, with 9 bases between. DNA for the CDR3: TGTGCCAGCAGCTTAGGGCAGGGGACACCCCTCCACTTT. This encodes CASSLGQGTPLHF.

This clone was observed a few times. The chain links TRBV27 to TRBJ2-7; TRBD1 matches 9 bases. Looked up from germline, CDR1 is MNHEY and CDR2 is SMNVEV (reference sequence). V lost 6 bases and J lost 5; bases outside the gene matches: 2. The length of the CDR3 is 12 residues. The CDR3 DNA is TGTGCCAGCAGGACAGGGGGTAACGAGCAGTACTTC. Residues: CASRTGGNEQYF.

The chain recombines TRBV7-9 with TRBJ2-7, with D perhaps TRBD2 (6 bases). CDR3 length: 17 amino acids. The V end lost 7 bases, the J end lost 1 base, and 23 bases lay between the germline ends. CDR1 is SEHNR, CDR2 FQNEAQ, per germline (reference sequence). The CDR3 region has the DNA TGTGCCAGCACCAACGGATTTACGGAGGGCCGTTCCTACGAGCAGTACTTC. It specifies CASTNGFTEGRSYEQYF.

This clone has just one count. The chain uses TRBV5-1 and TRBJ1-2; D ambiguous. V lost 2 bases to trimming and J lost 3 bases, with 8 bases between them. The CDR3 is 13 amino acids. Germline values: CDR1 SGHRS, CDR2 YFSETQ. The CDR3 loop is CASSLSQDYGYTF. CDR3 sequence (DNA): TGCGCCAGCAGCTTAAGCCAGGACTATGGCTACACCTTC. Full variable domain (outside the CDR3, taken from reference TRBV5-1 and TRBJ1-2): KAGVTQTPRYLIKTRGQQVTLSCSPISGHRSVSWYQQTPGQGLQFLFEYFSETQRNKGNFPGRFSGRQFSNSRSEMNVSTLELGDSALYLCASSLSQDYGYTFGSGTRLTVV.

The CDR3 DNA sequence: TGTGCCAGCAGCCCGATTAGGAGAGAAGGGCGGGAGAGCTCCTACGAGCAGTACTTC. Amino acid sequence: CASSPIRREGRESSYEQYF. This sequence joins TRBV11-2 and TRBJ2-7; TRBD2 matches at 7 bases. Germline loops: CDR1 SGHAT, CDR2 FQNNGV. There are 19 residues in the CDR3. With 5 bases clipped from V and 0 bases from J, the junction kept 19 bases outside the gene matches.

The chain uses TRBV7-2 and TRBJ1-3; the D gene is possibly TRBD1 (6 bases). Trimming left V 4 bases short and J 4 bases short, with 20 bases between. The V gene's germline CDR1 is SGHTA and CDR2 FQGNSA. The CDR3 has 17 amino acids. CDR3 protein: CASSSPGGASRGNTIYF. The CDR3 DNA follows: TGTGCCAGCAGCTCTCCGGGGGGGGCCTCGCGGGGAAACACCATATATTTT.

This clone was seen just once. The chain has TRBV28 and TRBJ2-7, with TRBD1 matching over 9 bases. V was pared by 7 bases and J by 1 base, with 8 bases of the junction left unmatched. The CDR3 length is 15 residues. CDR1 and CDR2 from the germline V gene are MDHEN and SYDVKM. CDR3 sequence reads: CASTLTGTGSYEQYF. The CDR3 DNA follows: TGTGCCAGCACCTTAACCGGGACAGGGTCCTACGAGCAGTACTTC.

The chain uses TRBV6-1 and TRBJ1-2, with TRBD1 matching 7 bases. V dropped 2 bases and J dropped 7; count of bases not matched to a gene: 7. The V gene's germline CDR1 is MNHNS and CDR2 SASEGT. The CDR3 has 14 residues. The DNA of the CDR3 is TGTGCCAGCAGTGAACCGGGACAGTTGGGTGGCTACACCTTC. This sequence encodes CASSEPGQLGGYTF.

This clone was recorded once. The gene calls are TRBV4-3 and TRBJ2-1, with 7 bases aligning to TRBD2. The CDR3 covers 15 residues. From germline, CDR1 is LGHNA and CDR2 YSLEER. V shed 4 bases and J 4 bases; nucleotides not matched to a gene: 7. The CDR3 spells CASSPQGGTYNEQFF. CDR3 coding DNA: TGCGCCAGCAGCCCTCAGGGAGGGACGTACAATGAGCAGTTCTTC.

The chain joins TRBV6-6 to TRBJ1-3, with D possibly TRBD1 on 6 matching bases. Germline V lookup: CDR1 MNHNY, CDR2 SVGAGI (reference sequence). V was clipped by 8 bases and J by 2 bases, with 16 bases between them. The CDR3 is 15 residues long. CDR3 residues: CASQTPGVPGNTIYF. The DNA for the CDR3 is TGTGCCAGCCAAACCCCAGGGGTACCTGGAAACACCATATATTTT.

The chain couples TRBV23-1 to TRBJ2-5; D remains unclear. The end of the DNA aligns better with TRBJ2-7, so the J call may be wrong. TRBV23-1 is identified as an open reading frame with a role that is uncertain. There are 13 residues in the CDR3. DNA of the CDR3: TGCGCCAGCAGTCAAATCGTAGCCTACGAGCAGTACTTC. Its translation is CASSQIVAYEQYF.

V is TRBV7-3 and J is TRBJ2-3; TRBD2 matches at 7 bases. The CDR3 covers 14 residues. The V segment lost 5 bases and the J segment 4 bases; nucleotides outside the gene matches: 6. Germline V gives CDR1 SGHTA, CDR2 FQGTGA. The CDR3 region is CASSRRGGADTQYF. In nucleotides, the CDR3 is TGTGCCAGCAGCAGAAGGGGAGGGGCAGATACGCAGTATTTT.

The chain links TRBV5-1 to TRBJ2-3, with 11 nucleotides matching TRBD2. This CDR3 region has 16 residues. Per the germline V gene, CDR1 is SGHRS and CDR2 is YFSETQ. With V trimmed by 4 bases and J by 2 bases, 6 bases remained unmatched. DNA for the CDR3: TGCGCCAGCAGCCTAGGGACTAGCGGCTACACAGATACGCAGTATTTT. Its translation: CASSLGTSGYTDTQYF.

V and J are TRBV6-1 and TRBJ2-3; D gene ambiguous. The CDR3 loop spans 12 amino acids. The germline gives CDR1 MNHNS, CDR2 SASEGT. Trimming shortened V by 2 bases and J by 4 bases, and 4 bases separated the two germline ends. CDR3 sequence: CASSELADTQYF. CDR3 coding DNA: TGTGCCAGCAGTGAACTCGCAGATACGCAGTATTTT.

The V gene is TRBV28, the J gene TRBJ2-3; 7 nucleotides match TRBD2. Germline CDR1 is MDHEN and CDR2 is SYDVKM. The CDR3 extends over 17 amino acids. V lost 3 bases and J lost 0; bases outside the gene matches: 9. For the CDR3, the DNA is TGTGCCAGCAGTTTTGTGGGGGGGGTTTTCAGCACAGATACGCAGTATTTT. The encoded protein is CASSFVGGVFSTDTQYF.

The rearrangement joins TRBV4-3 to TRBJ2-3; 8 bases map to TRBD2. Losses at the gene ends were 2 bases for V and 4 bases for J; bases not matched to a gene: 14. CDR1 and CDR2 from the germline V gene are LGHNA and YSLEER. The CDR3 is 18 residues long. The DNA of the CDR3 is TGCGCCAGCAGCCAAATCCGAGGACTAGCCGGTGGGGCAGATACGCAGTATTTT. Protein product: CASSQIRGLAGGADTQYF.

The rearrangement uses TRBV4-2 and TRBJ2-1, with 9 positions matching TRBD2. The V gene end was trimmed by 3 bases and the J gene end by 3 bases; junction bases not matched to a gene: 3. Germline CDR1 LGHNA, CDR2 YNFKEQ. The CDR3 length is 15 residues. CDR3 bases: TGTGCCAGCAGCCAGTTAGCGGGGGACTACAATGAGCAGTTCTTC. Translation: CASSQLAGDYNEQFF.

The CDR3 loop is CASSSREGQGLGEQYF. CDR3 sequence (DNA): TGTGCCAGCAGTTCCCGCGAGGGACAGGGCTTAGGGGAGCAGTACTTC. This chain connects TRBV7-9 to TRBJ2-7, with TRBD1 matching over 9 bases. This CDR3 is built from 16 residues. Trimming cost V 6 bases and J 7 bases; bases outside gene matches: 16. Germline V gene data show CDR1 as SEHNR and CDR2 as FQNEAQ (reference sequence). Variable domain in full (rest from reference TRBV7-9 and TRBJ2-7): DTGVSQNPRHKITKRGQNVTFRCDPISEHNRLYWYRQTLGQGPEFLTYFQNEAQLEKSRLLSDRFSAERPKGSFSTLEIQRTEQGDSAMYLCASSSREGQGLGEQYFGPGTRLTVT.

The chain employs TRBV12-5 and TRBJ2-5; possibly TRBD1 for D (6 bases). The V end was cut by 2 bases, the J end by 2 bases, with 6 bases between. Germline values: CDR1 LGHNT, CDR2 FRNRAP. The CDR3 runs 13 residues. CDR3: CASGLRGQETQYF. The CDR3, as DNA: TGTGCTAGTGGTTTGAGGGGGCAAGAGACCCAGTACTTC.